This TCR beta chain was captured in a study of cytomegalovirus exposure and HLA in healthy donors. Study findings and constraints: In a later analysis, TCR beta V- and J-gene trimming was associated with a missense DCLRE1C variant. Common viral pathogens (according to a later analysis) appeared linked to several of the most significant clusters. Apparent HLA restriction characterized most CMV-associated TCR beta chains in a later analysis.

A word on this clone: Antigen: not known.

These donors counted as nominally healthy when sampled, but unrecorded immune exposures were likely. Researchers ran the PCR with 60 Vbeta and 13 Jbeta primers. Generated by immunoSEQ multiplex PCR, the TCRdb table keeps only in-frame clones and is missing some. The sample lists fewer than 250,000 clones; approximately 78% were seen once. The specimen was PBMCs. This clonotype originated in a man in his thirties or forties in good health and CMV-seronegative.

This chain's CDR3 is CASALGVTTEAFF. DNA for the CDR3: TGTGCCAGTGCCTTAGGAGTAACAACTGAAGCTTTCTTT. This chain links TRBV6-5 with TRBJ1-1; no definite D call. Germline CDR1 MNHEY, CDR2 SVGAGI. This CDR3 contains 13 residues. V lost 9 bases to trimming and J lost 5 bases, with 16 bases between them.